This T cell receptor (beta chain) derives from a study of blood T cell repertoires in COVID-19. On the study more broadly: T cells, B-cell-depleted T cells, or PBMCs supplied cDNA or gDNA.

This clone occurred a few times. In the authors' workflow: Estimation of nucleated cell counts relied on the amplification of reference gene primers. The method was immunoSEQ multiplex PCR; TCRdb's version includes in-frame clones alone and lacks a portion of them. V and J calls plus clone size are reproduced from that table; the DNA served to infer D and trimming. Of approximately 76,000 clones listed, about 86% are singletons. Sequencing was carried out using peripheral blood. This clonotype was sampled from an elderly man with active or convalescent COVID-19.

As DNA, the CDR3 is TGTGCCAGCAGCTCCGCGGTGCGAGGGGAGCAGTTCTTC. Translating it yields CASSSAVRGEQFF. The V call is TRBV7-2, the J call TRBJ2-1, with D maybe TRBD2 (5 bases). CDR3 length: 13 residues. Trimming shortened V by 4 bases and J by 10 bases, and 14 bases separated the two germline ends. In germline, CDR1 is SGHTA, CDR2 FQGNSA.